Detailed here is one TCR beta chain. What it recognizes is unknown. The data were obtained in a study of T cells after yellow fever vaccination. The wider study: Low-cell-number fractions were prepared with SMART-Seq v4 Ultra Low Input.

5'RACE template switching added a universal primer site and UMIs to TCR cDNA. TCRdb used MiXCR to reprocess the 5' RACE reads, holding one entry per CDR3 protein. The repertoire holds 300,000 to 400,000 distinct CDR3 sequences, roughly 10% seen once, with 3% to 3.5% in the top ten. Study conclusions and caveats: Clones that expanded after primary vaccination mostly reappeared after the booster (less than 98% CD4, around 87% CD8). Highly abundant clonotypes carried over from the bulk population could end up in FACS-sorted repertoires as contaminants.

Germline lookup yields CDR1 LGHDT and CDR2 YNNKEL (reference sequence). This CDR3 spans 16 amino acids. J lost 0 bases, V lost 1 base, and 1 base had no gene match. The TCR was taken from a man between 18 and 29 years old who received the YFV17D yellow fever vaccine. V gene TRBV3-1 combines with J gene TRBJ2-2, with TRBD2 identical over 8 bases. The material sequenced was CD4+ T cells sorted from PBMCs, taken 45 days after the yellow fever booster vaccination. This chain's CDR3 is CASSQAGGANTGELFF. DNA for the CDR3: TGTGCCAGCAGCCAAGCCGGGGGGGCGAACACCGGGGAGCTGTTTTTT.